This T cell receptor (beta chain) was documented in a study of T cells after yellow fever vaccination. Across the whole study: With SMART-Seq v4 Ultra Low Input, the fractions containing low cell numbers were prepared.

Germline CDR1 and CDR2: MDHEN and SYDVKM. There are 15 residues in the CDR3. J lost 4 bases, V lost 3 bases, and 6 bases had no gene match. TCRdb re-derived calls from the 5' RACE reads in MiXCR, one entry per CDR3 protein. The table has approximately 250,000 distinct CDR3 sequences, approximately 5.2% seen once. This clonotype has more than one count but fewer than ten. The input for sequencing was CD4+ T cells sorted from PBMCs, taken on the day of the yellow fever booster vaccination. J is TRBJ1-5 and V is TRBV28, with 7 bases that match TRBD1. This receptor was taken from a man aged 18 to 30 who received the YFV17D yellow fever vaccine. The CDR3 loop reads CASSFLTGLNQPQHF. The CDR3, as DNA: TGTGCCAGCAGTTTTTTGACAGGGCTTAATCAGCCCCAGCATTTT.